The next 9 T cell receptor beta chains were all read from a single sample in a study of shared clonotypes between healthy human individuals. Clones were read by immunoSEQ multiplex PCR, and TCRdb kept only the in-frame ones, dropping some. The sample contains millions of clones, 85% to 95% of which appear only once. The material sequenced was naive CD4+ T cells sorted from blood. The sample's subset: CD45RA+ positively selected. The receptors shown here come from a man between 18 and 29 years old in good health.

The genes are TRBV4-2 and TRBJ1-1; D not resolved. From germline, CDR1 is LGHNA and CDR2 YNFKEQ. CDR3 length: 13 amino acids. V lost 6 bases, J lost 4 bases, and 12 bases lay in between. In nucleotides, the CDR3 is TGTGCCAGCAGTAAGAGCGCCGGCACTGAAGCTTTCTTT. It encodes CASSKSAGTEAFF.

Only one count was recorded for this clone. The chain recombines TRBV4-2 with TRBJ2-7, with D unclear. Germline CDR1 reads LGHNA; CDR2 reads YNFKEQ. The CDR3 is 14 amino acids. V lost 1 base and J 2 bases, leaving 9 bases between the germline ends. The CDR3 loop is CASSQGDLTYEQYF. The CDR3 bases are TGTGCCAGCAGCCAAGGAGACTTGACCTACGAGCAGTACTTC.

The genes are TRBV5-4 and TRBJ2-1, with D tentatively TRBD1 or TRBD2 (5 bases each). V lost 4 bases to trimming and J lost 0 bases, with 11 bases between them. The germline V gene has CDR1 SGHNT and CDR2 YYREEE (reference sequence). The CDR3 length is 15 residues. The CDR3 region has the DNA TGTGCCAGCAGCCATGGGACGGTCTCCTACAATGAGCAGTTCTTC. Its protein is CASSHGTVSYNEQFF.

The chain carries TRBV2 and TRBJ2-7; TRBD1 aligns across 8 bases. Germline-derived CDR1 and CDR2 are SNHLY and FYNNEI. V trimming: 2 bases; J trimming: 7 bases; junction bases outside the gene matches: 10. The CDR3 has 15 residues. CDR3 residues: CASSESGQGVEEQYF. CDR3 sequence (DNA): TGTGCCAGCAGTGAATCAGGACAGGGAGTAGAGGAGCAGTACTTC.

This clone was recorded once. V is TRBV2 and J is TRBJ2-2; no firm D call. Between the trimmed V and J ends, which lost 6 bases and 1 base, there was a span of 12 bases. The germline V gene encodes CDR1 SNHLY and CDR2 FYNNEI. The CDR3 sequence is 15 residues long. The CDR3 sequence is CASRAQALNTGELFF. The CDR3, as DNA: TGTGCCAGCAGAGCGCAAGCCTTGAACACCGGGGAGCTGTTTTTT.

The J gene is TRBJ2-5, the V gene TRBV4-3, with TRBD1 identical over 10 bases. This CDR3 has 15 amino acids. CDR1 and CDR2 from the germline V gene are LGHNA and YSLEER. V lost 3 bases to trimming and J lost 1 base; unmatched junction nucleotides: 2. This CDR3 reads CASSHRDRGQETQYF. The CDR3, as DNA: TGCGCCAGCAGCCACCGGGACAGGGGCCAAGAGACCCAGTACTTC.

The rearrangement uses TRBV7-2 and TRBJ2-1; 9 nucleotides align to TRBD2. Germline V CDR1 and CDR2: SGHTA, FQGNSA. V dropped 4 bases and J dropped 4; count of bases not matched to a gene: 5. The CDR3 extends over 15 amino acids. CDR3 protein: CASSSPTSGYNEQFF. The CDR3 DNA reads TGTGCCAGCAGCTCCCCGACTAGCGGATACAATGAGCAGTTCTTC.

This clone was found once. Other DNA sequences from this sample encode an identical CDR3 as well. The gene calls are TRBV10-3 and TRBJ2-5, with TRBD1 matching 7 bases. The V segment lost 6 bases and the J segment 1 base; nucleotides outside the gene matches: 2. CDR1 is ENHRY and CDR2 is SYGVKD in the germline V gene. CDR3 length: 13 residues. The CDR3: CAISRDSQETQYF. CDR3 nucleotide sequence: TGTGCCATCAGCCGGGACAGCCAAGAGACCCAGTACTTC.

V gene TRBV19 combines with J gene TRBJ1-6; D might be TRBD1 (5 bases). The V gene's germline CDR1 is LNHDA and CDR2 SQIVND (reference sequence). V lost 3 bases and J 7 bases, leaving 16 bases between the germline ends. This CDR3 is built from 16 residues. CDR3 region: CASSMSRVGKNSPLHF. As DNA, the CDR3 is TGTGCCAGTAGTATGTCCAGGGTGGGAAAGAATTCACCCCTCCACTTT.